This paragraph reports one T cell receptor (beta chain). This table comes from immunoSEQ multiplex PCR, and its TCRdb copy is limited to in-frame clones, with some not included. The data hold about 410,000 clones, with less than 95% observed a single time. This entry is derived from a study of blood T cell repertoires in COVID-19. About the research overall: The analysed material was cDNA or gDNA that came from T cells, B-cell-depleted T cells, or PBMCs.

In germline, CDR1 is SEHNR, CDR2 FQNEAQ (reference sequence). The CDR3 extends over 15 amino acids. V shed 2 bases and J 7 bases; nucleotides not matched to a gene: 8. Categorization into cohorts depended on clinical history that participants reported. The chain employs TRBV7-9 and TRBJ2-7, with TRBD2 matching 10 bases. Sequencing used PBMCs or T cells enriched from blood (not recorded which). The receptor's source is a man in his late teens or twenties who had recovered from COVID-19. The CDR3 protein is CASSLPSGSLGEQYF. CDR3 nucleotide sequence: TGTGCCAGCAGCTTACCTAGCGGGAGTTTGGGGGAGCAGTACTTC.